This paragraph reports one TCR beta chain. The ends were cut back, 4 bases at V and 5 bases at J, with 20 bases in the middle. Germline CDR1 is SGDLS and CDR2 is YYNGEE. This CDR3 spans 16 amino acids. The entry originates in a study of blood T cell repertoires in COVID-19. In the study overall: The United States, Italy and Spain supplied acute and convalescent COVID-19 samples.

Only in-frame clones appear in the TCRdb table, and some are missing; sequencing was by immunoSEQ multiplex PCR. The data hold 250,000 or so clones, with around 91% observed a single time. The V gene is TRBV9, the J gene TRBJ2-3, with D possibly TRBD2 on 7 matching bases. The sequencing sample was made of peripheral blood. The receptor was derived from a woman aged 55-75 years with COVID-19, enrolled during active disease. The CDR3 DNA reads as TGTGCCAGCAGCCCCCAGGGGAGGGTAAGGAAAGATACGCAGTATTTT. This encodes CASSPQGRVRKDTQYF.